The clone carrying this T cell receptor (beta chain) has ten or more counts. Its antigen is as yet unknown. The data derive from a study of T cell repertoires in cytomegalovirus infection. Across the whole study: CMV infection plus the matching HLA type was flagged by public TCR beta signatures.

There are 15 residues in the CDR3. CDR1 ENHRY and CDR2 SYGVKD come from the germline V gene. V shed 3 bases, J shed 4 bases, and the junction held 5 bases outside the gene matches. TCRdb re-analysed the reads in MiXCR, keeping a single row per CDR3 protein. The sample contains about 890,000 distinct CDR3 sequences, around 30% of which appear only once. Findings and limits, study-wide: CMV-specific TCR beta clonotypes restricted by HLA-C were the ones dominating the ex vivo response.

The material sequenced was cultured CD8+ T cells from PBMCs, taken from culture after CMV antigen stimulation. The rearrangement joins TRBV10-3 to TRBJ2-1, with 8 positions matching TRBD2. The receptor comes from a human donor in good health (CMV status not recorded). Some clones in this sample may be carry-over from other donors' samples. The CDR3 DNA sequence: TGTGCCATCAGTGAAATACTAGCGGATTACAATGAGCAGTTCTTC. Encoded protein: CAISEILADYNEQFF.